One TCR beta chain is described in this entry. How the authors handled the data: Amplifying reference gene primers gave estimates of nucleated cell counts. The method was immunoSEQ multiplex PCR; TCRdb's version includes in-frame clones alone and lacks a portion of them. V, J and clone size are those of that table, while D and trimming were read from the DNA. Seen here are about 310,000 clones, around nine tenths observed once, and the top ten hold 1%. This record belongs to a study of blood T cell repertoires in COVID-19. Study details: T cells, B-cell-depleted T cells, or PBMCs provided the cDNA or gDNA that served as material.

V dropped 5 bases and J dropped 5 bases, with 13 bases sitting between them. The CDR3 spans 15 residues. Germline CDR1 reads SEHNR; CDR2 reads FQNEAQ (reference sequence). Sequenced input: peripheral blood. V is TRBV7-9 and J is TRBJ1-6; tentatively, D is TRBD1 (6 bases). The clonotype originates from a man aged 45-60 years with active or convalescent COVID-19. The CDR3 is CASSPWAGDNSPLHF. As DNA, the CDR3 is TGTGCCAGCAGCCCCTGGGCAGGGGATAATTCACCCCTCCACTTT. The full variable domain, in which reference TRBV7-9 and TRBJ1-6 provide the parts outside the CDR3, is DTGVSQNPRHKITKRGQNVTFRCDPISEHNRLYWYRQTLGQGPEFLTYFQNEAQLEKSRLLSDRFSAERPKGSFSTLEIQRTEQGDSAMYLCASSPWAGDNSPLHFGNGTRLTVT.